The clone carrying this T cell receptor beta chain was seen repeatedly, ten times or more. Its specificity is not known. The record originates from a study of CD8 T cells in ankylosing spondylitis. Study-level points and caveats: A TCR beta motif of eight or nine highly homologous variants seemed to mark ankylosing spondylitis blood. Some motif variants had been reported before (in reactive arthritis synovial fluid and blood). With a CD8+ phenotype, disease-linked clones were relatively rare in peripheral blood.

Quantitative 5'-RACE was performed with molecular barcodes, and it yielded the TCR beta libraries. TCRdb ran MiXCR on the 5' RACE reads and lists one entry per CDR3 protein. The sample carries hundreds of thousands of distinct CDR3 sequences, roughly 25% recorded once. The receptor was derived from a male donor with ankylosing spondylitis. The sample comprised blood, either unsorted or a sorted T cell fraction (not recorded which).

The CDR3 nucleotides read TGTGCCAGCAGCCGGTCGGGCGGAATAGGGTCGGCTGAAGCTTTCTTT. Its translation is CASSRSGGIGSAEAFF. This rearrangement joins TRBV5-6 to TRBJ1-1; unclear D gene. The CDR3 has 16 residues. Germline V gene lookup returns CDR1 SGHDT and CDR2 YYEEEE. With 4 bases removed from V and 6 bases from J, the gap between germline ends came to 22 bases.